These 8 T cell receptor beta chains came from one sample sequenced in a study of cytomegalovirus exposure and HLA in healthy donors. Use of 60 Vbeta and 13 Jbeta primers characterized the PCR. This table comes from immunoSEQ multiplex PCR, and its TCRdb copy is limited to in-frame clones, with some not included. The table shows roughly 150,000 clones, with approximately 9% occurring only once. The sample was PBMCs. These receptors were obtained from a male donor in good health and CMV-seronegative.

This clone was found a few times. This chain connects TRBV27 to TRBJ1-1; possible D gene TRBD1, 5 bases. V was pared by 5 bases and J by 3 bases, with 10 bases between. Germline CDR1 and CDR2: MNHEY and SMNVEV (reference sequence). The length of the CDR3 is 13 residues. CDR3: CASSLGGDTEAFF. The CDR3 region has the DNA TGTGCCAGCAGTCTCGGGGGTGACACTGAAGCTTTCTTT.

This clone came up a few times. The CDR3 spells CASSKLAASTDTQYF. The CDR3 DNA is TGTGCCAGCAGTAAACTAGCTGCTAGCACAGATACGCAGTATTTT. This chain joins TRBV28 and TRBJ2-3, with D possibly TRBD2 on 6 matching bases. Between the trimmed V and J ends, which lost 5 bases and 0 bases, there was a span of 12 bases. Germline V gene data show CDR1 as MDHEN and CDR2 as SYDVKM. The CDR3 consists of 15 residues. Drawing the rest from reference TRBV28 and TRBJ2-3, the complete variable domain is DVKVTQSSRYLVKRTGEKVFLECVQDMDHENMFWYRQDPGLGLRLIYFSYDVKMKEKGDIPEGYSVSREKKERFSLILESASTNQTSMYLCASSKLAASTDTQYFGPGTRLTVL.

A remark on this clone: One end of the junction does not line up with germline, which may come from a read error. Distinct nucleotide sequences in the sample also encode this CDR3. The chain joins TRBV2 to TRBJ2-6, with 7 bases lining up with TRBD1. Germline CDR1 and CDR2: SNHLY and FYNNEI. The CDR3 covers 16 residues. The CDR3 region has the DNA TGTGCCGGGCACGGGACAGAGACCTCTGGGGCCAACGTGCTGACTTTC. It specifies CAGHGTETSGANVLTF.

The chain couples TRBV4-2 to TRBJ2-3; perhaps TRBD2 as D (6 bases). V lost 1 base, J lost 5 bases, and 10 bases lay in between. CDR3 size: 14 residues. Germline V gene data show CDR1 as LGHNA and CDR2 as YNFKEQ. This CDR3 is CASSQAGSGDTQYF. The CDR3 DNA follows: TGTGCCAGCAGCCAAGCGGGTAGCGGAGATACGCAGTATTTT.

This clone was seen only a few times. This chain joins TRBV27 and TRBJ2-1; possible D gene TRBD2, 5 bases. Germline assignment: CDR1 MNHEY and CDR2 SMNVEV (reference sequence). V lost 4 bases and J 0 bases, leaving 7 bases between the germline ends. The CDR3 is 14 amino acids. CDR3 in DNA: TGTGCCAGCAGTTCGGGGAGCTCCTACAATGAGCAGTTCTTC. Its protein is CASSSGSSYNEQFF.

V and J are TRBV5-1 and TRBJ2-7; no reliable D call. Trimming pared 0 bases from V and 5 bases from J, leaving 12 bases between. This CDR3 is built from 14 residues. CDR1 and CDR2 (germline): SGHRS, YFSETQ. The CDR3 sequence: CASSLAMGLDEQYF. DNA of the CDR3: TGCGCCAGCAGCTTGGCTATGGGCCTCGACGAGCAGTACTTC.

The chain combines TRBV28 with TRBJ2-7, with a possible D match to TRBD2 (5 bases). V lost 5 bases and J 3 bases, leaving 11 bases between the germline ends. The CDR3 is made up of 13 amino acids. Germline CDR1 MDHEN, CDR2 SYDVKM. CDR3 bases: TGTGCCAGCAGTGCAGGACTCTACTACGAGCAGTACTTC. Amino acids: CASSAGLYYEQYF.

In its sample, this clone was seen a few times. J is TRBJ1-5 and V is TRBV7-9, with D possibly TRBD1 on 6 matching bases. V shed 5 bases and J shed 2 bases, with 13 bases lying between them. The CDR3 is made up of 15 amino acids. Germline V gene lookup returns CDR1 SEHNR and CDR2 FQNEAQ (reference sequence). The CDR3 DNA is TGTGCCAGCAGCGAAACAGGGTTTGGCAATCAGCCCCAGCATTTT. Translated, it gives CASSETGFGNQPQHF. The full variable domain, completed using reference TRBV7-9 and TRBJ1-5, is DTGVSQNPRHKITKRGQNVTFRCDPISEHNRLYWYRQTLGQGPEFLTYFQNEAQLEKSRLLSDRFSAERPKGSFSTLEIQRTEQGDSAMYLCASSETGFGNQPQHFGDGTRLSIL.